This T cell receptor (beta chain) stems from a study of metastatic and nonmetastatic thyroid tumors. Every patient underwent thyroid surgery untreated. Trimming pared 11 bases from V and 6 bases from J, leaving 20 bases between. There are 13 residues in the CDR3. CDR1 and CDR2 from the germline V gene are MNHEY and SMNVEV (reference sequence). General study results and limits: When malignant thyroid tumors were compared with benign nodules, TCR beta diversity was reportedly significantly higher in the malignant tumors. This held in both blood and tumor samples.

In this sample, this clone turned up a few times. Its specificity is unknown. MiXCR re-clonotyped the PCR reads for TCRdb. In the table there are about 27,000 clones, roughly 17% of which are singletons. The TCR comes from a male donor with papillary thyroid cancer or a benign thyroid nodule (not recorded which). Some clones in this sample may be carry-over from other donors' samples. The chain carries TRBV27 and TRBJ2-7; either TRBD1 or TRBD2 may fit D (5 bases each). Sequences were obtained from blood. The CDR3 DNA reads as TGTGCCGGCGCGGGCAGGGAATACTGCGAGCAGTACTTC. As protein: CAGAGREYCEQYF.